The entry below gives a single T cell receptor (beta chain) sequence along with its context. Assay: immunoSEQ multiplex PCR; the TCRdb copy retains only in-frame clones and omits some. This sample has around 280,000 clones, with roughly 86% found just once. The data were obtained in a study of blood T cell repertoires in COVID-19. The CDR3 is 12 residues long. Trimming took 6 bases from V and 7 from J, leaving 10 bases between them. The receptor was derived from a woman aged 25 to 39 who had recovered from COVID-19. This rearrangement joins TRBV12-3 or TRBV12-4 to TRBJ2-1, with D maybe TRBD2 (6 bases). The sequenced material came from peripheral blood. The CDR3 bases are TGTGCCAGCAGCCTCCGGGGGAATGAGCAGTTCTTC. Translated: CASSLRGNEQFF.